The sequence of this T cell receptor (beta chain) was determined in a study of blood T cell repertoires in COVID-19 (dated by TCRdb to the early 2020s). Regarding the complete study: Collaborator samples came from the United States, Italy and Spain and covered acute and convalescent phases of COVID-19. The prospective study material was composed of cDNA or gDNA derived from T cells, B-cell-depleted T cells, or PBMCs. Subjects who had been exposed to COVID-19, were actively infected with it, or had recovered from it provided the deeply sampled blood TCRbeta repertoires that made up the dataset. The repertoires were made available in a free public database intended to serve as a resource for research on the immune response to SARS-CoV-2. The samples were drawn from two sources: the first 160 participants of the ongoing ImmuneRACE study, and approximately 1,300 subjects contributed by 6 global collaborators. The sample metadata nearly always contained a de-identified subject ID, COVID-19 status, age in years and sex. HLA class I and class II types, where available, came from metadata supplied by the sample provider rather than from assay-based typing. Here is what the overall study found, with its caveats: Clinical and demographic metadata were provided uncurated, with the amount varying by source and participant.

In the case of this clone: Its antigen target is currently unknown. No base quality values were provided; no much bigger clone lies one nucleotide off.

The immunoSEQ Assay, a bias-controlled multiplex PCR, was used to amplify TCRbeta CDR3 regions from genomic DNA. The authors' pipeline ran thus. The number of nucleated cells in each sample was estimated by amplification of reference gene primers within the assay. To quantify the absolute abundance of each unique TCRbeta CDR3 rearrangement, sequence reads were collapsed and filtered. For each sample, productive Simpson clonality was calculated as the square root of Simpson's diversity index across productive rearrangements. The source is immuneACCESS, and TCRdb retained only in-frame sequences with V and J called. Part of the clones is not carried over; for the studies checked, unresolved V genes explain less than half of this, and the remainder is unexplained. The DNA gave D and trimming, while V, J and clone size come from that table. The sample contains tens of thousands of clones, 85% to 90% of them found a single time. 10% to 15% of the sample comes from the top ten.

Each collaborating institution followed its own protocols to collect whole blood in K2EDTA tubes. Collaborator samples were shipped for TCRbeta analysis as frozen whole blood, isolated PBMCs, or DNA extracted from either sample type. Counted from cysteine to phenylalanine, this CDR3 has 14 amino acids. Here the CDR3 DNA is all that survives: 42 bases in frame from base 1. The germline V gene specifies MNHEY as CDR1 and SVGAGI as CDR2. Relative to germline, V is 5 bases shorter and J is 3 bases shorter, with 13 bases between their ends. The sequenced material came from peripheral blood. The sequence links TRBV6-5 to TRBJ1-2; the D segment cannot be called with confidence. The TCR comes from a man aged 70-80 years with active COVID-19. The CDR3 here reads CASSTPRVDYGYTF. The base sequence is TGTGCCAGCAGTACCCCGCGGGTCGACTATGGCTACACCTTC.